This T cell receptor (beta chain) was profiled in a study of PD-1 blockade in mismatch repair-deficient tumors. TCRdb's table, derived via immunoSEQ multiplex PCR, lists solely in-frame clones and lacks some. Seen here are tens of thousands of clones, over 70% observed once, and the top ten hold roughly 2.8%. The germline CDR1 and CDR2 sequences are MRHNA and SNTAGT. Trimming shortened V by 3 bases and J by 2 bases, and 20 bases separated the two germline ends. This CDR3 has 17 residues. V gene TRBV6-4 combines with J gene TRBJ2-7; the D gene could be TRBD1 or TRBD2 (5 bases each). Sequences were derived from peripheral blood, sampled 12 weeks after starting pembrolizumab. The source is an adult with mismatch repair-deficient cancer. CDR3 protein: CASSEWGRDGSPYEQYF. CDR3 bases: TGTGCCAGCAGTGAATGGGGCCGGGACGGGTCCCCCTACGAGCAGTACTTC.